This T cell receptor beta chain was documented in a study of T cells of healthy individuals. TCRdb analysed the 5' RACE reads with MiXCR anew, one entry per CDR3 protein. The sample shows about 60,000 distinct CDR3 sequences, around 15% of them seen only once. This CDR3 spans 17 amino acids. V was clipped by 5 bases and J by 2 bases; unmatched bases: 7. This receptor was obtained from a human donor in good health. The chain combines TRBV12-3 or TRBV12-4 with TRBJ2-3; 13 nucleotides align to TRBD2. DNA of the CDR3: TGTGCCAGCAGTACCTTGGGACTAGCGGGATTCACAGATACGCAGTATTTT. This encodes CASSTLGLAGFTDTQYF.